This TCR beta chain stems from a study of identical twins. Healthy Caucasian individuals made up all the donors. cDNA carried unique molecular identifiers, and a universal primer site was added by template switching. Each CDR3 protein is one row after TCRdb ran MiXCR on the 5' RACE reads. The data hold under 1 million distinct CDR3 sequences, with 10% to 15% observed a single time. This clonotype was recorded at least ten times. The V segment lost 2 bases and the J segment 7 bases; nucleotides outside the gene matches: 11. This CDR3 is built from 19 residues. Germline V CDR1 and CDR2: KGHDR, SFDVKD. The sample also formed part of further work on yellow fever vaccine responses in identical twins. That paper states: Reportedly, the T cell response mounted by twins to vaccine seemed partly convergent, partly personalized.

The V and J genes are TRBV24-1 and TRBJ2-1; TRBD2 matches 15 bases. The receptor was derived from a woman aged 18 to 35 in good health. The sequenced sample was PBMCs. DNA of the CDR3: TGTGCCACCAGTGATTCCGGACTAGCGGGAGGGCCTTGGGTAAATGAGCAGTTCTTC. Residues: CATSDSGLAGGPWVNEQFF.